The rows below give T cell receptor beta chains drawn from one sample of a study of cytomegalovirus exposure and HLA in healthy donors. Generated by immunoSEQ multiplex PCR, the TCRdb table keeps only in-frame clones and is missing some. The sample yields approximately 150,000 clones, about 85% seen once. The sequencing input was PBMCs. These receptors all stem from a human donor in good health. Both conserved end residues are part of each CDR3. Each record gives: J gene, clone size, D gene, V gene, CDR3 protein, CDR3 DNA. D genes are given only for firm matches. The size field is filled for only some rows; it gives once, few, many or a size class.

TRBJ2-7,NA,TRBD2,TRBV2,CASSETERGGTSRYF,TGTGCCAGCAGCGAAACCGAGCGGGGGGGCACATCTCGGTACTTC
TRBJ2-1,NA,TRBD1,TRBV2,CASSEETGGREQFF,TGTGCCAGCAGTGAGGAGACAGGGGGCCGGGAGCAGTTCTTC
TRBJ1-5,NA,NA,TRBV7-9,CASSSNSNQPQHF,TGTGCCAGCAGCTCTAATAGCAATCAGCCCCAGCATTTT
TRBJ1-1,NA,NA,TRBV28,CASSFIVNTEAFF,TGTGCCAGCAGTTTCATAGTGAACACTGAAGCTTTCTTT
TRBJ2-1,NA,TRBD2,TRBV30,CAWKSGGARYNEQFF,TGTGCCTGGAAGTCGGGGGGGGCGCGGTACAATGAGCAGTTCTTC
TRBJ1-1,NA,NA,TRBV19,CASSMGTGTEAFF,TGTGCCAGTAGTATGGGAACCGGGACAGAAGCTTTCTTT
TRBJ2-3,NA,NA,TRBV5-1,CASSSRTSGPYTQYF,TGCGCCAGCAGCTCACGTACTAGTGGGCCATATACGCAGTATTTT
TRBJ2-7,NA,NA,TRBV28,CASTSRSNGYEQYF,TGTGCCAGCACCTCTCGATCTAATGGCTACGAGCAGTACTTC
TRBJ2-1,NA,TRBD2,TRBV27,CASGRRGIYNEQFF,TGTGCCAGCGGACGGCGGGGGATCTACAATGAGCAGTTCTTC
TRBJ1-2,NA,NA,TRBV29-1,CSVTDGYTF,TGCAGCGTCACAGATGGCTACACCTTC
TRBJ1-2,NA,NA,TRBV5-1,CASSLQVFDYGYTF,TGCGCCAGCAGCTTACAAGTCTTTGACTATGGCTACACCTTC
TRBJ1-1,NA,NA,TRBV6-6,CASSYAAGGGITEAFF,TGTGCCAGCAGTTACGCCGCGGGAGGGGGAATCACTGAAGCTTTCTTT
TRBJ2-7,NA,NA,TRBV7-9,CASSHTGTPYEQYF,TGTGCCAGCAGCCACACAGGGACCCCCTACGAGCAGTACTTC
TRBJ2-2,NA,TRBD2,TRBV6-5,CASSYRAGGNTGELFF,TGTGCCAGCAGTTACAGGGCGGGAGGGAACACCGGGGAGCTGTTTTTT
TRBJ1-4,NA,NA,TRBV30,CAWKTDLNEKLFF,TGTGCCTGGAAGACAGATCTTAATGAAAAACTGTTTTTT
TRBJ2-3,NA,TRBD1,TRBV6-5,CASSRRGTGVDTQYF,TGTGCCAGCAGCCGCCGTGGGACAGGGGTAGATACGCAGTATTTT
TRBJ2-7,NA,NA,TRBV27,CASSVGWLYEQYF,TGTGCCAGCAGTGTGGGCTGGCTCTACGAGCAGTACTTC
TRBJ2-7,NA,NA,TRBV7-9,CASSSTSYEQYF,TGTGCCAGCAGCTCAACTAGCTACGAGCAGTACTTC
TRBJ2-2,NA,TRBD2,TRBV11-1,CASSLHAGADTGELFF,TGTGCCAGCAGCTTACATGCGGGAGCGGACACCGGGGAGCTGTTTTTT
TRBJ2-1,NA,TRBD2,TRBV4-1,CASSSGGLASPSSYNEQFF,TGCGCCAGCAGCTCAGGGGGACTAGCGAGCCCAAGCTCCTACAATGAGCAGTTCTTC
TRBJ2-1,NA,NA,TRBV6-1,CASSEVSRGGNEQFF,TGTGCCAGCAGTGAAGTCTCCAGGGGCGGCAATGAGCAGTTCTTC
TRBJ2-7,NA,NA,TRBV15,CATSRGVTGTYEQYF,TGTGCCACCAGCAGAGGAGTAACAGGGACCTACGAGCAGTACTTC
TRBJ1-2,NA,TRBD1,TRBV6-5,CASCRDRGGNYGYTF,TGTGCCAGCTGTCGGGACAGGGGGGGGAACTATGGCTACACCTTC
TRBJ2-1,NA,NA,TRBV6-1,CASSGGQGQFF,TGTGCCAGCAGTGGGGGGCAGGGACAGTTCTTC
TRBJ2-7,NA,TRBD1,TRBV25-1,CASQDRISSEQYF,TGTGCCAGCCAGGACAGGATCTCCTCCGAGCAGTACTTC
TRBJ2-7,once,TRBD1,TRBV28,CASSGYRGNEQYF,TGTGCCAGCAGTGGCTACAGGGGCAACGAGCAGTACTTC
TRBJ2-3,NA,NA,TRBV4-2,CASSPQEDRVPDTQYF,TGTGCCAGCAGCCCCCAGGAGGATAGGGTCCCAGATACGCAGTATTTT
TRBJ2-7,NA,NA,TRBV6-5,CASSYSRDFYEQYF,TGTGCCAGCAGTTACTCCCGGGATTTCTACGAGCAGTACTTC
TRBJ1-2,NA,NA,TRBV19,CASSIEGNYGYTF,TGTGCCAGTAGTATCGAGGGAAACTATGGCTACACCTTC
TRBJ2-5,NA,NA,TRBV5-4,CASTAGETQYF,TGTGCCAGCACCGCCGGGGAGACCCAGTACTTC
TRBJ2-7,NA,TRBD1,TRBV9,CASSKTGNEQYF,TGTGCCAGCAGCAAGACAGGGAACGAGCAGTACTTC
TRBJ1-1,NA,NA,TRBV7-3,CASSSGGNTEAFF,TGTGCCAGCAGTTCCGGGGGGAACACTGAAGCTTTCTTT
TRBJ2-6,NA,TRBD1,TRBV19,CASSIRPGQGAPGANVLTF,TGTGCCAGTAGTATCAGACCGGGACAGGGGGCGCCTGGGGCCAACGTCCTGACTTTC
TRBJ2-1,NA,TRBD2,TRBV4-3,CASSQDSAGGTYNEQFF,TGCGCCAGCAGCCAAGACTCGGCGGGAGGGACCTACAATGAGCAGTTCTTC
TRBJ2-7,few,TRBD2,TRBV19,CASSGGVGSYEQYF,TGTGCCAGTAGCGGGGGGGTTGGGAGCTACGAGCAGTACTTC
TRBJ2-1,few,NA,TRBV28,CASSLGDEQFF,TGTGCCAGCAGTTTAGGAGACGAGCAGTTCTTC
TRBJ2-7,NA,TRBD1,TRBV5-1,CASSLRDRDPYEQYF,TGCGCCAGCAGCTTGAGAGACAGGGACCCCTACGAGCAGTACTTC
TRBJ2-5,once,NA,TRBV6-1,CASSERVVETQYF,TGTGCCAGCAGTGAGAGGGTCGTGGAGACCCAGTACTTC
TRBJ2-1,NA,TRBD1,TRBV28,CASSVDRAGDNEQFF,TGTGCCAGCAGTGTAGACAGGGCGGGCGACAATGAGCAGTTCTTC
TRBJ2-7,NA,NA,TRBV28,CASSSTLIHEQYF,TGTGCCAGCAGTTCCACTCTTATCCACGAGCAGTACTTC
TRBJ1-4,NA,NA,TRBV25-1,CASTTGLTNEKLFF,TGTGCCAGCACCACAGGGTTAACTAATGAAAAACTGTTTTTT
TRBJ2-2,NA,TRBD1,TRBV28,CASSRTGGAGELFF,TGTGCCTCCTCAAGGACAGGGGGTGCCGGGGAGCTGTTTTTT
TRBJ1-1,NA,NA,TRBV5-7,CASEPFGHPGRAFF,TGTGCCAGCGAACCTTTTGGACACCCCGGTCGAGCTTTCTTT
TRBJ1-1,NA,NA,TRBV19,CASSPTGGFTEAFF,TGTGCCAGTAGTCCCACGGGAGGATTCACTGAAGCTTTCTTT
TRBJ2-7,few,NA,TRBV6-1,CASTMGLRIDHEQYF,TGTGCCAGCACTATGGGACTCCGGATCGACCACGAGCAGTACTTC
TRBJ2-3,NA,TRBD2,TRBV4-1,CASSQVVREGTYF,TGCGCCAGCAGCCAAGTTGTGCGGGAGGGGACGTATTTT
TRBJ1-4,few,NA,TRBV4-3,CASRSQVNEKLFF,TGCGCCAGCAGATCCCAGGTTAATGAAAAACTGTTTTTT
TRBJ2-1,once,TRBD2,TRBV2,CASSESGGAGYEQFF,TGTGCCAGCAGTGAAAGCGGGGGGGCCGGCTATGAGCAGTTCTTC
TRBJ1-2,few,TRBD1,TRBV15,CATSSGTGVYGYTF,TGTGCCACCAGCAGCGGGACAGGTGTCTATGGCTACACCTTC
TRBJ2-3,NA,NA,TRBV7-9,CSSSDSDSSLGLYF,TGTTCCAGCAGTGACTCTGACAGTAGTTTGGGCCTGTATTTT
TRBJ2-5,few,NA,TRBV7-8,CASSLIAHSAGWVGTQYF,TGTGCCAGCAGCTTAATCGCCCACTCCGCAGGTTGGGTCGGGACCCAGTACTTC
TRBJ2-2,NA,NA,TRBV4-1,CASSHPQTNTGELFF,TGCGCCAGCAGCCACCCCCAGACGAACACCGGGGAGCTGTTTTTT
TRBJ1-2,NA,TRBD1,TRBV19,CASSLATGYLGRYTF,TGTGCCAGTAGTCTCGCGACAGGGTATTTAGGTCGCTACACCTTC
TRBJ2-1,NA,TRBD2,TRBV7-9,CASSQAGGPYNEQFF,TGTGCCAGCAGCCAAGCGGGGGGGCCCTACAATGAGCAGTTCTTC
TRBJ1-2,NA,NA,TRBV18,CASSPSRGEEGYTF,TGTGCCAGCTCACCATCCCGGGGTGAGGAGGGCTACACCTTC